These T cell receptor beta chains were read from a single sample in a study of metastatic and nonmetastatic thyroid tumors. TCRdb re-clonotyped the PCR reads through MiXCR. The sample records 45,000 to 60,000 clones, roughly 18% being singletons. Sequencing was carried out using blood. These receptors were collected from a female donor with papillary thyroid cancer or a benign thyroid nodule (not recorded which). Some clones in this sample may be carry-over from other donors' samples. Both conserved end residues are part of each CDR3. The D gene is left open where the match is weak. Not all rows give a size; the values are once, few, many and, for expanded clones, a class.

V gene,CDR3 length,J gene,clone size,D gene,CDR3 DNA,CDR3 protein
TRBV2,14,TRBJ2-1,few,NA,TGTGCCAGCAGTGGGGTAGCGGTCCACAATGAGCAGTTCTTC,CASSGVAVHNEQFF
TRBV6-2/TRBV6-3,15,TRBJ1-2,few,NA,TGTGCCAGCAGTTACTCGCTCGGGGCCTACTATGGCTACGCATTC,CASSYSLGAYYGYAF
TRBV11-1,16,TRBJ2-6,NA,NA,TGTGCCAGCAGCTTCGGCAGGCTCTCTGGGGCCAACGTCCTGACTTTC,CASSFGRLSGANVLTF
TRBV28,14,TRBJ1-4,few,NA,TGTGCCAGCAGTTTATCCAAGGGAGGCGAAAAACTGGTTTTT,CASSLSKGGEKLVF
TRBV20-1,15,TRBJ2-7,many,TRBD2,TGCAGTGCTAGCGGAGGACTAGCGGGAATATACGAGCAGTACTTC,CSASGGLAGIYEQYF
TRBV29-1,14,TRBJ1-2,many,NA,TGCAGCGTTGAAGCAGAGGGATTTAACTATGGCTACACCTTC,CSVEAEGFNYGYTF
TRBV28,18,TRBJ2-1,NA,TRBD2,TGTGCCAGCAGGCGGACTAGCGGGAGGGCCGGGGCCTACAATGAGCAGTTCTTC,CASRRTSGRAGAYNEQFF
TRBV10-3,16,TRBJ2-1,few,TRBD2,TGTGCCATCAGTCCCTTTGGAGCGGGAGTCTACAATGAGCAGTTCTTC,CAISPFGAGVYNEQFF
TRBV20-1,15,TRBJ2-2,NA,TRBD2,TGCAGTGCTAGAGATCTAGCGGGGGACACCGGGGAGCTGTTTTTT,CSARDLAGDTGELFF
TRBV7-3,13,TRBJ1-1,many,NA,TGTGCCAGCAGCCTACTACAGGGAGTTGAGGCTTTCTTT,CASSLLQGVEAFF